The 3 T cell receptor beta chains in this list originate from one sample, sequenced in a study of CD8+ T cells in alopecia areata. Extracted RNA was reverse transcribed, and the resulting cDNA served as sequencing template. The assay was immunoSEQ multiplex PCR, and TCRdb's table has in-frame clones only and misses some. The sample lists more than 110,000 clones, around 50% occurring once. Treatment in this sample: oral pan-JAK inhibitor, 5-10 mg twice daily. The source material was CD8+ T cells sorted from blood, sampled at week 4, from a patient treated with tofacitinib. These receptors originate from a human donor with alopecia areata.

The CDR3 spells CASSQVNSGNTIYF. CDR3 sequence (DNA): TGCGCCAGCAGCCAAGTTAACTCTGGAAACACCATATATTTT. This chain joins TRBV4-1 and TRBJ1-3; D gene unclear. Per the germline V gene, CDR1 is MGHRA and CDR2 is YSYEKL. The CDR3 runs 14 residues. The V end lost 1 base, the J end lost 0 bases, and 4 bases lay between the germline ends.

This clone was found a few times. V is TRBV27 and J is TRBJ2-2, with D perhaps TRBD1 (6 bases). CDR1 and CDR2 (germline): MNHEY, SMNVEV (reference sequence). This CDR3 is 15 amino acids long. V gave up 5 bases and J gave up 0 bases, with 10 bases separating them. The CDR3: CASSLRTANTGELFF. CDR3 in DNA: TGTGCCAGCAGTCTGAGGACAGCGAACACCGGGGAGCTGTTTTTT.

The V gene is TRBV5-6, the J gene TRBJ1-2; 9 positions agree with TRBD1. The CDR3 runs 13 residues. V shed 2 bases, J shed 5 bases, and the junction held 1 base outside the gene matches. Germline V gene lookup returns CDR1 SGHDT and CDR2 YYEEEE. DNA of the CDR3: TGTGCCAGCAGCTTTGGGACAGGGTATGGCTACACCTTC. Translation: CASSFGTGYGYTF.